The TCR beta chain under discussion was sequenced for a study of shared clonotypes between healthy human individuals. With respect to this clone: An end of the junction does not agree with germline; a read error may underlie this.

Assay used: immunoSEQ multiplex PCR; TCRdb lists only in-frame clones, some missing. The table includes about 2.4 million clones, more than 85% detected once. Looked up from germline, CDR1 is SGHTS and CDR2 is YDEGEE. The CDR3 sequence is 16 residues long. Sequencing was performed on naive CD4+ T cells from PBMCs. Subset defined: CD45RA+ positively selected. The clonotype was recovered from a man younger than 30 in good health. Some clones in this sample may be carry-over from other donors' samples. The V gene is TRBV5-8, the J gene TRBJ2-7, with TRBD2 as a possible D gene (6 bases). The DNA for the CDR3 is TGTGCCAGCAGCTCCCTCAGGCAGCGGGCCTCCCACGAGCAGTACTTC. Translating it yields CASSSLRQRASHEQYF.